This note documents a single T cell receptor (beta chain) sequence. Its target is not known. This CDR3 spans 13 amino acids. V trimming: 4 bases; J trimming: 4 bases; junction bases outside the gene matches: 1. The V gene's germline CDR1 is LNHDA and CDR2 SQIVND (reference sequence). These data are taken from a study of OX40 agonist ivuxolimab in advanced cancers. Study at large: Ivuxolimab was delivered to patients intravenously every 2 weeks at doses spanning 0.01 to 10 mg/kg. General study findings and limits: At 0.1 to 3.0 mg/kg, clonal expansion of CD4+ and CD8+ blood T cells had occurred by week 6. On average, a greater number of expanded clones characterised CD8+ T cells relative to CD4+.

Generated by immunoSEQ multiplex PCR, the TCRdb table keeps only in-frame clones and is missing some. The sample shows about 34,000 clones, approximately 78% of them seen only once. This receptor was taken from an adult with an advanced solid tumor such as melanoma, head and neck, liver or kidney cancer. The sample was CD4+ or CD8+ T cells sorted from blood, taken in a trial of the OX40 agonist ivuxolimab. The V call is TRBV19, the J call TRBJ2-1; 7 bases are a match to TRBD1. The DNA of the CDR3 is TGTGCCAGTAGTAAGGGGGCGTACAATGAGCAGTTCTTC. Amino acid sequence: CASSKGAYNEQFF.